This TCR beta chain was captured by sequencing in a study of regulatory T cells in long-lasting Graves disease. As for the study in general: Graves' patients (newly diagnosed) had been on antithyroid drugs under 3 months. The study's findings and limits: Small sample size may have lowered accuracy.

Time point of the sample: newly diagnosed GD, antithyroid drugs for less than 3 months. The TCR library was made from RNA extracted from PBMCs. The CDR3 covers 14 residues. Trimming shortened V by 7 bases and J by 5 bases, and 18 bases separated the two germline ends. The germline V gene encodes CDR1 SNHLY and CDR2 FYNNEI. This clonotype has a count of ten or more. As yet, its antigen is unknown. In building TCR beta libraries, iRepertoire HTBI primers were used together with Arm-PCR of CDR3 regions. TCRdb re-derived calls from the multiplex PCR reads in MiXCR, one entry per CDR3 protein. In the table there are 680,000 or so distinct CDR3 sequences, about 16% of which are singletons. These data are also associated with another study on T cells in Graves' hyperthyroidism and ophthalmopathy.

This clonotype originated in a woman aged 25 to 39 with Graves disease. V is TRBV2 and J is TRBJ2-7; D tentatively fits TRBD1 or TRBD2 (7 bases each). The sequencing here drew on peripheral blood mononuclear cells (PBMCs), taken at new diagnosis, from a patient treated with antithyroid drugs. In nucleotides, the CDR3 is TGTGCCAGCAAGGGAGGGGGCAGCCGGAACGAGCAGTACTTC. Translating it yields CASKGGGSRNEQYF.